The TCR beta chain described here comes from a study of T-cell memory formation after mild COVID-19. The CDR3 loop spans 14 amino acids. Germline V gene data show CDR1 as SGDLS and CDR2 as YYNGEE. V was cut by 2 bases and J by 4 bases, with 9 bases left in between. In TCRdb, the 5' RACE reads were re-called with MiXCR into one record per CDR3 protein. This sample has fewer than 200,000 distinct CDR3 sequences; over 10% occur once, and the top ten carry about 3.6%. The chain uses TRBV9 and TRBJ2-2; unclear D gene. The receptor was isolated from a man younger than 30 who had mild COVID-19 (a few samples of this study predate the infection). Cell type and time point are not known. Sequenced input: PBMCs or a T cell subset sorted from them (not recorded which). CDR3 protein: CASSVRRGTGELFF. The DNA of the CDR3 is TGTGCCAGCAGCGTTAGGCGCGGCACCGGGGAGCTGTTTTTT.